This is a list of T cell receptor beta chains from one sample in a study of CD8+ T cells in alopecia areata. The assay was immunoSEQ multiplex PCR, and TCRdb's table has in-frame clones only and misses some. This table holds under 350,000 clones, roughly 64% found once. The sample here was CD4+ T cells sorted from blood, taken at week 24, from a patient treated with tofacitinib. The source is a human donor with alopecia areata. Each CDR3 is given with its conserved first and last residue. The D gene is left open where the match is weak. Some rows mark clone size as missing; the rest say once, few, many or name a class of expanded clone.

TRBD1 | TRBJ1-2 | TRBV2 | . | CADTTGQADGYTF | TGTGCCGACACAACGGGACAGGCCGATGGCTACACCTTC
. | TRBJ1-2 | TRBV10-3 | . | CAINNPLGVSGYTF | TGTGCCATCAACAACCCTCTGGGGGTTAGTGGCTACACCTTC
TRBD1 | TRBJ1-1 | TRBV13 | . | CASSPGQGNTEAFF | TGTGCCAGCAGCCCCGGACAGGGTAACACTGAAGCTTTCTTT
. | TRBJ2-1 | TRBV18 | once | CASSPLDEQFF | TGTGCCAGCTCACCTCTGGATGAGCAGTTCTTC
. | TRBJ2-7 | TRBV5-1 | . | CASSGAVLREQYF | TGCGCCAGCAGTGGGGCGGTCTTGAGGGAGCAGTACTTC
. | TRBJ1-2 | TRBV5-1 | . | CASSVTGSYGYTF | TGCGCCAGCAGCGTAACAGGGAGCTATGGCTACACCTTC
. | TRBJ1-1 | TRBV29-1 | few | CSAQTVAGAHTEAFF | TGCAGCGCCCAAACGGTGGCAGGGGCTCACACTGAAGCTTTCTTT
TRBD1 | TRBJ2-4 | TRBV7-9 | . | CASSLDRGDDNIQYF | TGTGCCAGCAGCTTGGACAGGGGAGACGATAACATTCAGTACTTC
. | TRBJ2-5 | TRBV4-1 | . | CASSQDRRGSGETQYF | TGCGCCAGCAGCCAAGATCGGAGGGGGAGTGGGGAGACCCAGTACTTC
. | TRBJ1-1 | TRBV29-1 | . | CSVYTNTEAFF | TGCAGCGTTTACACCAACACTGAAGCTTTCTTT
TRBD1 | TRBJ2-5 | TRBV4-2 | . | CASSQDGGTGKPETQYF | TGTGCCAGCAGCCAAGATGGGGGGACAGGGAAGCCAGAGACCCAGTACTTC
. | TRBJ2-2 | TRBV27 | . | CASSLKHAGKRTGELFF | TGTGCCAGCAGTTTAAAACATGCGGGGAAACGCACCGGGGAGCTGTTTTTT
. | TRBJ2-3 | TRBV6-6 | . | CASSPRTGTDTQYF | TGTGCCAGCAGTCCCCGGACGGGGACAGATACGCAGTATTTT
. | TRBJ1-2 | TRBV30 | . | CAWNTHNYGYTF | TGTGCCTGGAACACCCATAACTATGGCTACACCTTC
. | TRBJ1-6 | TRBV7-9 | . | CASSLAHKNSPLHF | TGTGCCAGCAGCTTAGCCCACAAGAATTCACCCCTCCACTTT
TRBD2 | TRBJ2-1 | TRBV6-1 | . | CASSRASGTYNEQFF | TGTGCCAGCAGTCGGGCTAGCGGGACTTACAATGAGCAGTTCTTC
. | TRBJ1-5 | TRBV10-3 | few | CAISATDNQPQHF | TGTGCCATCAGCGCAACGGACAATCAGCCCCAGCATTTT
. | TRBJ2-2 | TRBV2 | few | CASTGVSSGELFF | TGTGCCAGCACAGGGGTCTCGTCCGGGGAGCTGTTTTTT
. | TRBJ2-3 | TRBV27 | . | CARIRKGVGTDTQYF | TGTGCCAGAATCAGGAAGGGAGTCGGCACAGATACGCAGTATTTT
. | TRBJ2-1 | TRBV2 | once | CASSESLLLYNEQFF | TGTGCCAGCAGTGAAAGTCTCTTATTATACAATGAGCAGTTCTTC